The entry below gives a single TCR beta chain sequence along with its context. The antigen remains undetermined. This entry comes from a study of cytomegalovirus exposure and HLA in healthy donors. Study results and caveats: Associated with cytomegalovirus, according to the listing, were 150 to 200 TCR beta chains.

Primers included in the PCR were 60 Vbeta and 13 Jbeta primers. Produced via immunoSEQ multiplex PCR; TCRdb's table is partial and in-frame only. Of more than 150,000 clones in the sample, 70% to 85% were seen once. The germline CDR1 and CDR2 sequences are LNHDA and SQIVND (reference sequence). This CDR3 is 16 amino acids long. The junction had 9 bases not matched to a gene; V was cut back by 7 bases and J by 8 bases. Sample: PBMCs. The TCR originated in a girl aged 2-10 years in good health and CMV-seropositive. The genes are TRBV19 and TRBJ2-1, with TRBD2 matching 15 bases. For the CDR3, the DNA is TGTGCCAGTACCCGCATGGGACTAGCGGGAGGCGATGAGCAGTTCTTC. Translation gives CASTRMGLAGGDEQFF.